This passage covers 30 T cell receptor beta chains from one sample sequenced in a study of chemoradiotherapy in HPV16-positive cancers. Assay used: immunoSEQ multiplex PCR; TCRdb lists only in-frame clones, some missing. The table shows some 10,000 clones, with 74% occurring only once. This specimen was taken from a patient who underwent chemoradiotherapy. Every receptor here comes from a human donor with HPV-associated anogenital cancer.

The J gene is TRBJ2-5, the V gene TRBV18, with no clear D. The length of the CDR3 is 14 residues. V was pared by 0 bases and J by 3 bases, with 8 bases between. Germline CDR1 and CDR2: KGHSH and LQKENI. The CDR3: CASSPPERKETQYF. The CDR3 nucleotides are TGTGCCAGCTCACCACCGGAGAGAAAAGAGACCCAGTACTTC.

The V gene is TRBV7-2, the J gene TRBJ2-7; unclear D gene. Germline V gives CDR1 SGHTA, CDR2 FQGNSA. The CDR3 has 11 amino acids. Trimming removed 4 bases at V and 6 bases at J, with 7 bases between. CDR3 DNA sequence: TGTGCCAGCAGCTCAGCGCGCGAGCAGTACTTC. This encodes CASSSAREQYF.

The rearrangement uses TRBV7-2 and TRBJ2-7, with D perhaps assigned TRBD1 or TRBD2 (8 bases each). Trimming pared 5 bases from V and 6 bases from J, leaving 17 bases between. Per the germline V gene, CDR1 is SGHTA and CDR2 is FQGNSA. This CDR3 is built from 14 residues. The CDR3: CASSPGQAGGEQYF. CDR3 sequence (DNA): TGTGCCAGCAGCCCGGGACAGGCGGGAGGCGAGCAGTACTTC.

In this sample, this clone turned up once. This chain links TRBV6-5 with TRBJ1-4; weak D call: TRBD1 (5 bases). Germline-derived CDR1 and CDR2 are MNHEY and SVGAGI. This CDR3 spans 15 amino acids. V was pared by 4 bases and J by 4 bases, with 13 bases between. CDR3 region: CASSSTDSGNEKLFF. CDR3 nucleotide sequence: TGTGCCAGCAGTTCAACTGACAGCGGTAATGAAAAACTGTTTTTT.

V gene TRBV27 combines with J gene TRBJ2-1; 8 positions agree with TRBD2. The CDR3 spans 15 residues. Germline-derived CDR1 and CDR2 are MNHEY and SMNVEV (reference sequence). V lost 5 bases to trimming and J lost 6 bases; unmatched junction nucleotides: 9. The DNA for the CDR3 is TGTGCCAGCAGTGCGGGACTAGTCACTCCCAATGAGCAGTTCTTC. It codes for CASSAGLVTPNEQFF.

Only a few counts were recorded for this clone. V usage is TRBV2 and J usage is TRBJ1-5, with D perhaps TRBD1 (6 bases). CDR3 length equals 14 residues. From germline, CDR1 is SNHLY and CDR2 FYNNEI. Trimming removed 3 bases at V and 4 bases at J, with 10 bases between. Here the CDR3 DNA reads TGTGCCAGCAGTGAGTGGGGGGCGAATCAGCCCCAGCATTTT. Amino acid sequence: CASSEWGANQPQHF.

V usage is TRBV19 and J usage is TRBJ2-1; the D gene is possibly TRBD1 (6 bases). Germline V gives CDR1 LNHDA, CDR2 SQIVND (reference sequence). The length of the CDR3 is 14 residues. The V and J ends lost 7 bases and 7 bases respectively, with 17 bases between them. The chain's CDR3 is CASMDTGDTNEQFF. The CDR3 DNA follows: TGTGCCAGTATGGACACCGGGGACACTAATGAGCAGTTCTTC. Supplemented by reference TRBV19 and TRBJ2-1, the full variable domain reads DGGITQSPKYLFRKEGQNVTLSCEQNLNHDAMYWYRQDPGQGLRLIYYSQIVNDFQKGDIAEGYSVSREKKESFPLTVTSAQKNPTAFYLCASMDTGDTNEQFFGPGTRLTVL.

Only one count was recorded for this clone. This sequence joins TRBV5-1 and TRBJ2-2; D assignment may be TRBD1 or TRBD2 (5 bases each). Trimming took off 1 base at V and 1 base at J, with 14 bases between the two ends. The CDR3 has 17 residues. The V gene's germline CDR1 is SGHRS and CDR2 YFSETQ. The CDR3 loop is CASSLWGTEVNTGELFF. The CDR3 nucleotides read TGCGCCAGCAGCTTGTGGGGGACGGAGGTGAACACCGGGGAGCTGTTTTTT.

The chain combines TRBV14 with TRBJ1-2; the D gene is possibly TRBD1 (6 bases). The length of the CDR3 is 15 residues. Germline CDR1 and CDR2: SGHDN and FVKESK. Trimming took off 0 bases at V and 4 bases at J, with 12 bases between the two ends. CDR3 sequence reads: CASSQEGTTGYGYTF. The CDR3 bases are TGTGCCAGCAGCCAAGAAGGGACAACGGGCTATGGCTACACCTTC.

The CDR3 DNA is TGTGCCAGCAGCGTTCTGGAGGGACAGGGAACCTACGAGCAGTACTTC. Translated, it gives CASSVLEGQGTYEQYF. The V gene is TRBV9, the J gene TRBJ2-7; 9 bases match TRBD1. The CDR3 has 16 amino acids. Germline trimming cut 2 bases from V and 2 bases from J; bases unmatched to any gene: 8. Germline V CDR1 and CDR2: SGDLS, YYNGEE.

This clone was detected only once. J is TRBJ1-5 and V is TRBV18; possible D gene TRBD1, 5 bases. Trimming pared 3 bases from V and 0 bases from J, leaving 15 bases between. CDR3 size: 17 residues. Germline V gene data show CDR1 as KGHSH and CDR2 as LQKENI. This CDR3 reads CASSPGDSRYSNQPQHF. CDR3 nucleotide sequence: TGTGCCAGCTCACCGGGAGACAGCCGTTATAGCAATCAGCCCCAGCATTTT. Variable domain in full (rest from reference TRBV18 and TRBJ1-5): NAGVMQNPRHLVRRRGQEARLRCSPMKGHSHVYWYRQLPEEGLKFMVYLQKENIIDESGMPKERFSAEFPKEGPSILRIQQVVRGDSAAYFCASSPGDSRYSNQPQHFGDGTRLSIL.

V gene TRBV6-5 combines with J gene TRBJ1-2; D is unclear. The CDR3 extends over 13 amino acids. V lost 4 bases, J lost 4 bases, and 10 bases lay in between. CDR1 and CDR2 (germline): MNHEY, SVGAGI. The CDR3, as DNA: TGTGCCAGCAGTTTCACATCGAGCTATGGCTACACCTTC. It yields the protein CASSFTSSYGYTF.

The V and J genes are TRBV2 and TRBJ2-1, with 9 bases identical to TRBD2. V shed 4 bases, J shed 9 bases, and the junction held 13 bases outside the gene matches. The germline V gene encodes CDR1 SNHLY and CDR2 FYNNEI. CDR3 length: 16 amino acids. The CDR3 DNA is TGTGCCAGCAGTGGAGGCCTAGCGGGACTAACCAGTGAGCAGTTCTTC. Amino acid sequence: CASSGGLAGLTSEQFF.

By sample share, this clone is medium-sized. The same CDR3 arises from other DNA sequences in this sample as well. The CDR3 loop is CASSQGTSGSYNEQFF. The DNA for the CDR3 is TGTGCCAGCAGCCAAGGGACTAGCGGCTCCTACAATGAGCAGTTCTTC. The chain carries TRBV4-2 and TRBJ2-1; 10 bases are shared with TRBD2. V trimming: 1 base; J trimming: 0 bases; junction bases outside the gene matches: 0. CDR3 length: 16 amino acids. CDR1 LGHNA and CDR2 YNFKEQ come from the germline V gene.

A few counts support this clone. The CDR3 spells CASSVDGTVNYGYTF. The DNA for the CDR3 is TGTGCCAGCAGCGTAGACGGAACAGTTAACTATGGCTACACCTTC. V gene TRBV9 combines with J gene TRBJ1-2; D call uncertain. CDR1 and CDR2 from the germline V gene are SGDLS and YYNGEE. V lost 0 bases and J 1 base, leaving 10 bases between the germline ends. The CDR3 loop spans 15 amino acids.

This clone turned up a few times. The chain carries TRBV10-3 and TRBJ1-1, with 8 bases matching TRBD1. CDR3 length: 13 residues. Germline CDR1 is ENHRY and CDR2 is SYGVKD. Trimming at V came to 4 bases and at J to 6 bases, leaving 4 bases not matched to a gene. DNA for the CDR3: TGTGCCATCAGTGTGCAGGGGGCACCTGAAGCTTTCTTT. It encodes CAISVQGAPEAFF.

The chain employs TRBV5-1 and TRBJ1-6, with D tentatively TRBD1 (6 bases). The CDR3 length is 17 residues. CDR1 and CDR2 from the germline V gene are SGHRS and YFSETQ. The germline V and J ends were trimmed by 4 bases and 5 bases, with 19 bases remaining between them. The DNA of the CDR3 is TGCGCCAGCAGCGGCGAGGTGGGGGCGACGAATAATTCACCCCTCCACTTT. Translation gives CASSGEVGATNNSPLHF.

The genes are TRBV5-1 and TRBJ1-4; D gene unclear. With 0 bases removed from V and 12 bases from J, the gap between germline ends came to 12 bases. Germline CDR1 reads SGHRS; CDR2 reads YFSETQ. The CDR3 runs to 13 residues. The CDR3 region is CASSLDFYTELFF. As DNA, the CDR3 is TGCGCCAGCAGCTTGGACTTCTACACGGAACTGTTTTTT.

The CDR3 spells CASSFGTGGWSNQPQHF. CDR3 DNA: TGTGCCAGCAGCTTCGGGACAGGGGGCTGGAGCAATCAGCCCCAGCATTTT. The rearrangement joins TRBV7-2 to TRBJ1-5; 12 bases are a match to TRBD1. Germline V gene lookup returns CDR1 SGHTA and CDR2 FQGNSA. The CDR3 runs 17 residues. V lost 3 bases, J lost 1 base, and 4 bases stayed unmatched.

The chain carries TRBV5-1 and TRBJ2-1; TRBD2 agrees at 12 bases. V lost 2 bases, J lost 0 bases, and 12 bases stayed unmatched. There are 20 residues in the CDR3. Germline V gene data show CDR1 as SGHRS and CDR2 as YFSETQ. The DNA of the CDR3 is TGCGCCAGCAGCTTACGATCAAGACTAGCGGGGGCTAGCTCCTACAATGAGCAGTTCTTC. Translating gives CASSLRSRLAGASSYNEQFF.

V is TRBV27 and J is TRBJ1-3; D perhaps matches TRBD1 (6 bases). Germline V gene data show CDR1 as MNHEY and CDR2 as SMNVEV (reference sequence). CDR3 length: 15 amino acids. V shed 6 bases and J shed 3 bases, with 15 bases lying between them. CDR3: CASSLGRQVGNTIYF. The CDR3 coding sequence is TGTGCCAGCAGCCTCGGACGACAGGTTGGAAACACCATATATTTT.

As DNA, the CDR3 is TGTGCCTGGAGTGTACGGGACGTTGGTTGGAATTCACCCCTCCACTTT. Its protein is CAWSVRDVGWNSPLHF. J is TRBJ1-6 and V is TRBV30, with D possibly being TRBD1 (5 bases). Germline CDR1 GTSNPN, CDR2 SVGIG (reference sequence). The CDR3 covers 16 residues. V was trimmed by 0 bases and J by 7 bases, leaving 16 bases between them.

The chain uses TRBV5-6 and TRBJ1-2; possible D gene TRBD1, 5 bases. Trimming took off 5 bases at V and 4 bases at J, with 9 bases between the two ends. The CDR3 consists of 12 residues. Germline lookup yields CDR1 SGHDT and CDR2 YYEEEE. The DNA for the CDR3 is TGTGCCAGCAGTTCCAGGGTCTATGGCTACACCTTC. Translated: CASSSRVYGYTF.

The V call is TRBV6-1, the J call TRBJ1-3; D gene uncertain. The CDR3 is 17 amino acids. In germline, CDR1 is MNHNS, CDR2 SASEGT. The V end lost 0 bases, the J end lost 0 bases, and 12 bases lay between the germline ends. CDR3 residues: CASSEAVTESSGNTIYF. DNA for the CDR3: TGTGCCAGCAGTGAAGCTGTGACGGAGAGCTCTGGAAACACCATATATTTT.

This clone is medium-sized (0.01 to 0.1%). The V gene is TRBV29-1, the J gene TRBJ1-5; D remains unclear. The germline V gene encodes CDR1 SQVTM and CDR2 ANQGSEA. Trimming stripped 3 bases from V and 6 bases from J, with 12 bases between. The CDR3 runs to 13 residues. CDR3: CSVDSGEGQPQHF. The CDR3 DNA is TGCAGCGTTGATTCAGGCGAGGGTCAGCCCCAGCATTTT.

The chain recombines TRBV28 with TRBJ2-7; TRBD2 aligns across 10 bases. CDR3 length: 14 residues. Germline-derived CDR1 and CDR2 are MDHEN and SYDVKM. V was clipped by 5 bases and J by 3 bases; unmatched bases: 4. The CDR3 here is CASSEREGLYEQYF. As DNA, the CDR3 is TGTGCCAGCAGTGAGCGGGAGGGCCTCTACGAGCAGTACTTC.

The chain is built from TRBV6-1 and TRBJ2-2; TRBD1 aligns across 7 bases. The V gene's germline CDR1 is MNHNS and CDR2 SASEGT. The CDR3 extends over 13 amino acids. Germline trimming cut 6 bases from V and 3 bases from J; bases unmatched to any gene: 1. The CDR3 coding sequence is TGTGCCAGCAGGGGGACAGACACCGGGGAGCTGTTTTTT. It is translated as CASRGTDTGELFF.

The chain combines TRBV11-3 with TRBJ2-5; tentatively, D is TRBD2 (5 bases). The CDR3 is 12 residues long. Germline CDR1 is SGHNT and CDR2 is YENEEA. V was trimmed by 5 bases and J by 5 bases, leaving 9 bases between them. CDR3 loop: CASSRGGETQYF. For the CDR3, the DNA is TGTGCCAGCAGCCGAGGCGGGGAGACCCAGTACTTC. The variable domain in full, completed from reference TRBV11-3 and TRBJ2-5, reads EAGVVQSPRYKIIEKKQPVAFWCNPISGHNTLYWYLQNLGQGPELLIRYENEEAVDDSQLPKDRFSAERLKGVDSTLKIQPAELGDSAVYLCASSRGGETQYFGPGTRLLVL.

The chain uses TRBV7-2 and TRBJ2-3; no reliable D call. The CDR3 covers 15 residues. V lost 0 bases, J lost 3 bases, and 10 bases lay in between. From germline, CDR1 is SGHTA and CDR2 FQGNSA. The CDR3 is CASSLAGQPTDTQYF. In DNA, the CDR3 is TGTGCCAGCAGCTTAGCCGGGCAGCCTACAGATACGCAGTATTTT.

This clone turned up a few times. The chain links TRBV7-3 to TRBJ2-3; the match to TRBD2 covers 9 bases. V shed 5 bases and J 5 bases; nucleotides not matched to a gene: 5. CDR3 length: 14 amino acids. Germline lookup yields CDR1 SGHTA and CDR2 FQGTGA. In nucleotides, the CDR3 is TGTGCCAGCAGCATTAGCGGGAGTATAGATACGCAGTATTTT. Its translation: CASSISGSIDTQYF.